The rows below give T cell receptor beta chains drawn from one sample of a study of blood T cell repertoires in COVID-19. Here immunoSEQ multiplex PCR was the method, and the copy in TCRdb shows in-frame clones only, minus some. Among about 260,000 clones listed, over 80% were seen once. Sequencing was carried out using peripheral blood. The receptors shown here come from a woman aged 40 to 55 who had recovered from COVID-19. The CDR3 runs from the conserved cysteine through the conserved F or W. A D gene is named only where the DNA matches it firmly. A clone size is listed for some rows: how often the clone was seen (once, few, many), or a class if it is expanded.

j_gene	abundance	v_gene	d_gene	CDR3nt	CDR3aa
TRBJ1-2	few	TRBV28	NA	TGTGCCAGCAGTTTCGGGTATGGCTACACCTTC	CASSFGYGYTF
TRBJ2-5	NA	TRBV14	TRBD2	TGTGCCAGCAGCCGCGGACTAGCGAGGGAGACCCAGTACTTC	CASSRGLARETQYF
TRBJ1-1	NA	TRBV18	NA	TGTGCCAGCTCACCACCGGGAGGGCCCACTGAAGCTTTCTTT	CASSPPGGPTEAFF
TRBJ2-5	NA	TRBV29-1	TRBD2	TGCAGCGTTGAATACAGCGGGGGGGCTGTAAAAGAGACCCAGTACTTC	CSVEYSGGAVKETQYF
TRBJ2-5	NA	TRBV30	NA	TGTGCCTGGAGTGTACTTGGCAGGGGCTTTCGGGAGACCCAGTACTTC	CAWSVLGRGFRETQYF
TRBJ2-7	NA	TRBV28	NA	TGTGCCAGCAGTTTTAATTACGAGCAGTACTTC	CASSFNYEQYF
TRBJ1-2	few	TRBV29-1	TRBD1	TGCAGCGTTGGGACAGGGTATAACTATGGCTACACCTTC	CSVGTGYNYGYTF
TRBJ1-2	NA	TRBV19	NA	TGTGCCAGTAGTAGGGCGTTTCGGGAGGTTGGCTACACCTTC	CASSRAFREVGYTF
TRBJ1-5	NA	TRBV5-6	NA	TGTGCCAGCAGCCAATTTCAACTCGGTCCCGATCAGCCCCAGCATTTT	CASSQFQLGPDQPQHF
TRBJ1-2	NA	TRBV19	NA	TGTGCCACTACTCCGGGACAAGAATATGGCTACACCTTC	CATTPGQEYGYTF
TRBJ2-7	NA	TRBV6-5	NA	TGTGCCAGCAGTCCCCCGGGGGACTACGAGCAGTACTTC	CASSPPGDYEQYF
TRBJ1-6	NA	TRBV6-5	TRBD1	TGTGCCAGCAGTTACCTACGACAGGGAATCGGATCACCCCTCCACTTT	CASSYLRQGIGSPLHF
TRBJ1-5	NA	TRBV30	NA	TGTGCCTGGAGCGCGACAGGAGAGTCCCAGCATTTT	CAWSATGESQHF
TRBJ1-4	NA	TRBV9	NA	TGTGCCAGCAGCCCGGGACTGACCTATGAAAAACTGTTTTTT	CASSPGLTYEKLFF
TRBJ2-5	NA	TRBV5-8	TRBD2	TGTGCCAGCAGCTCACGGCGGCGGGGGGGCCGAGAGACCCAGTACTTC	CASSSRRRGGRETQYF
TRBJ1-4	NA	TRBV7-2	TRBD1	TGTGCCAGCAGCTCCTCCGACAGGGGGGCCGAAAAACTGTTTTTT	CASSSSDRGAEKLFF
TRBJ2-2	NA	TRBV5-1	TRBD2	TGCGCCAGCAGCTACCGGTTTGCGGGGGGAAACACCGGGGAGCTGTTTTTT	CASSYRFAGGNTGELFF
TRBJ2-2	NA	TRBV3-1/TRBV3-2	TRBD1	TGTGCCAGCAGTCTCAGGACAGGGGGGCCCGGGGAGCTGTTTTTT	CASSLRTGGPGELFF
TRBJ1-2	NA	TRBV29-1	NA	TGCAGCGTTGGGTCCGGGCGGGGGGCGCAAGGCTACACCTTC	CSVGSGRGAQGYTF
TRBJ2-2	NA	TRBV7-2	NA	TGTGCCAGCAGTCAACGAAAGGGGGCCGGGGAGCTGTTTTTT	CASSQRKGAGELFF
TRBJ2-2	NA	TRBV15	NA	TGTGCCACCAGCAGAGACAGGGCTGGCGGGGAGCTGTTTTTT	CATSRDRAGGELFF
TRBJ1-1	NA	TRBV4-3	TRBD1	TGCGCCAGCAGCCAAAAGTTATTAGGGGGCGGTGAAGCTTTCTTT	CASSQKLLGGGEAFF
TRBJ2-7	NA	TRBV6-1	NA	TGTGCCAGCAGTGAAAGGGGTACCTCCTACGAGCAGTACTTC	CASSERGTSYEQYF
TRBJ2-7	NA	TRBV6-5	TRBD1	TGTGCCAGCAGTTATAACAGGGGAACCTACGAGCAGTACTTC	CASSYNRGTYEQYF
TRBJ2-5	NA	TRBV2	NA	TGTGCCAGCAGCGAACTAGGGAGGTCGTTCGAGACCCAGTACTTC	CASSELGRSFETQYF
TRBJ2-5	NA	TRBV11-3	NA	TGTGCCAGCAGCTTAGGGGCAGGTTTTCTACAAGAGACCCAGTACTTC	CASSLGAGFLQETQYF
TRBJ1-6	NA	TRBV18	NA	TGTGCCAGCTCACCAGGGAGCTCCTATAATTCACCCCTCCACTTT	CASSPGSSYNSPLHF
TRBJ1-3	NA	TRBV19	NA	TGTGCCAGTATTCAATTCGCGGGAAACACCATATATTTT	CASIQFAGNTIYF
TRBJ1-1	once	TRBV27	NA	TGTGCCAGCAGTTTTTTCAGGGAGGGTGAAGCTTTCTTT	CASSFFREGEAFF
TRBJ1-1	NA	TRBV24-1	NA	TGTGCCACCAGTGATTACTCACAGGGTACGACGAACACTGAAGCTTTCTTT	CATSDYSQGTTNTEAFF
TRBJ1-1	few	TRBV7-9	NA	TGTGCCAGCAGCTTAGAACCAGCGCCTGAAGCTTTCTTT	CASSLEPAPEAFF